This T cell receptor beta chain stems from a study of radiation and T cells in renal cell carcinoma. Sequencing was performed with immunoSEQ multiplex PCR; in TCRdb, only in-frame clones are kept and a portion is missing. The sample records around 86,000 clones, roughly 85% being singletons. J gave up 5 bases and V 3 bases, and 5 bases lay outside the gene matches. Germline assignment: CDR1 SGDLS and CDR2 YYNGEE. CDR3 size: 16 residues. Study-level findings and limits: Without pretreatment biopsies, baseline tumor clonotype presence was undetermined.

Comments on this clone: Its matching antigen is unknown.

Time point: blood 2 weeks post-SBRT. Indicated treatment: 15 Gy SBRT to primary tumor, nephrectomy 4 weeks later. Blood was sampled at baseline, 2 weeks and 4 weeks after SBRT. The clonotype comes from a woman in her forties or fifties with renal cell carcinoma. Specimen: blood, collected from a patient whose treatment included radiotherapy and nephrectomy. The genes are TRBV9 and TRBJ2-1; 13 positions agree with TRBD2. The CDR3 DNA sequence: TGTGCCAGCAGCGGTCGGACTAGCGGGAGAGACAATGAGCAGTTCTTC. Protein: CASSGRTSGRDNEQFF.